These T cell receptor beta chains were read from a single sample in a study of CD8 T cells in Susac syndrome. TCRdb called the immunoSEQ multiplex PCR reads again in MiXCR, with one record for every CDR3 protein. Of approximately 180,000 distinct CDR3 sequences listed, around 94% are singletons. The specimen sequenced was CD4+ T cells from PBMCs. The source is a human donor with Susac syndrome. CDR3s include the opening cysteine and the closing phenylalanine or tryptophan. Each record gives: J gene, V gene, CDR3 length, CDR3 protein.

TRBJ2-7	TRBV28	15	CASSAKRVVSYEQYF
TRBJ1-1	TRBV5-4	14	CASSLGIGNTEAFF
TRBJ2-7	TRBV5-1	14	CASSVRTGYYEQYF
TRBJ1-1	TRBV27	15	CASSSPRGTNTEAFF
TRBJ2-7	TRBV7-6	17	CASSPRFIPSATYEQYF
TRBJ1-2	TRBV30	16	CAWTPLRGPTYYGYTF
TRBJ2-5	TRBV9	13	CASSPIDQETQYF
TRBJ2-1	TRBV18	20	CASSPYQDAENESSYNEQFF
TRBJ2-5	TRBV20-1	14	CSARDSGGEETQYF
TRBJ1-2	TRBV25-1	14	CASSDPPRQDGYTF
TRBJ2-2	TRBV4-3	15	CASSYNPLDTGELFF
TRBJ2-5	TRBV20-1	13	CSAHRGTGETQYF
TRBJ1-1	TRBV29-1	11	CSVEDWTEAFF
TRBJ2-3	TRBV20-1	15	CSARTSGLSTDTQYF
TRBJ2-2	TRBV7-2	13	CAGGAENTGELFF
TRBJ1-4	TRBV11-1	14	CASSLDRFTEKLFF
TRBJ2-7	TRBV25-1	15	CASSPPSGNVYEQYF
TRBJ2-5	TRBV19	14	CASSISGKQETQYF
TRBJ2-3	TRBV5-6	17	CASSDLQGAASTDTQYF
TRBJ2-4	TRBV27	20	CASSLLVRHGQGLTKNIQYF